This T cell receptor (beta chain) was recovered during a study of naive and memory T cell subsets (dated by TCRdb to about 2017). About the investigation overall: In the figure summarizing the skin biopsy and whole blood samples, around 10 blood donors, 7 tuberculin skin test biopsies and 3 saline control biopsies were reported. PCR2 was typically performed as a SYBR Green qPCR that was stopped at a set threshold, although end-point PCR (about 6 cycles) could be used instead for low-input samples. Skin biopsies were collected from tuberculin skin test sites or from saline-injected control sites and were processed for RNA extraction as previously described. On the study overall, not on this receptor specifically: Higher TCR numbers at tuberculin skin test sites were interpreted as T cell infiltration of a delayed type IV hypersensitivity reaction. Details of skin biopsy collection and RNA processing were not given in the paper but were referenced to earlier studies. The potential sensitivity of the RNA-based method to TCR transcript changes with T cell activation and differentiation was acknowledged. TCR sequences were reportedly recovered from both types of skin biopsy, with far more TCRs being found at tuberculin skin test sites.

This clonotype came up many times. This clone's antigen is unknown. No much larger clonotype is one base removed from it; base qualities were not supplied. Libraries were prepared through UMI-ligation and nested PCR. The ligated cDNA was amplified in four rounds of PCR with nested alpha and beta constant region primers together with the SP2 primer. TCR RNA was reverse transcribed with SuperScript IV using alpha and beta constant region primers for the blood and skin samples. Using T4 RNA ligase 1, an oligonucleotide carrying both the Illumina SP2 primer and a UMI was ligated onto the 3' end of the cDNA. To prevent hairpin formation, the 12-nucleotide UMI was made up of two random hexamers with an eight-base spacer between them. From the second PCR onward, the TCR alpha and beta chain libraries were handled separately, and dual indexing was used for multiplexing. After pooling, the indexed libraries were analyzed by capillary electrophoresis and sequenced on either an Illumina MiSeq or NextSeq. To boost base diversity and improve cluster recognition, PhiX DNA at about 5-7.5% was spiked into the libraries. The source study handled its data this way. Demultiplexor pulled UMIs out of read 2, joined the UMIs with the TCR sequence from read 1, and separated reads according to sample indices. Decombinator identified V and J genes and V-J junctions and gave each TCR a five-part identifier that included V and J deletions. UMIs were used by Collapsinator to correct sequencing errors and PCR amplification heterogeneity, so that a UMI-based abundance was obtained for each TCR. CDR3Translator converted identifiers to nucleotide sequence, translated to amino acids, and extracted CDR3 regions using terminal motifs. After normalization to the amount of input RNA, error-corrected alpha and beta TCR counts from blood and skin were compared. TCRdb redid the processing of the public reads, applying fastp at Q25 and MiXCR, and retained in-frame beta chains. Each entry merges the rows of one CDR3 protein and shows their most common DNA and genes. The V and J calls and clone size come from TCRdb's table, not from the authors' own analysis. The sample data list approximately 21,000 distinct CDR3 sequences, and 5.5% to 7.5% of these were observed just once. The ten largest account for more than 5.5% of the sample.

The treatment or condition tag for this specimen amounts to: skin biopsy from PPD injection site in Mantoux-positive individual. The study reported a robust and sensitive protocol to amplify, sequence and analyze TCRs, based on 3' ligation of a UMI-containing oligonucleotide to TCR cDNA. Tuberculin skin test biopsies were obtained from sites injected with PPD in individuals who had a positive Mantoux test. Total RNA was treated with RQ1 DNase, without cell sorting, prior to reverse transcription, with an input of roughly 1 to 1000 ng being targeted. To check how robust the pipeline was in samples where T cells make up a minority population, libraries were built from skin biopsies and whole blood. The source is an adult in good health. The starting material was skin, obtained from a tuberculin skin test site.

Here is the DNA: TGCGCCAGCAGCTTGGGTACAGGGGAGATTACCGGGGAGCTGTTTTTT. Its protein reads: CASSLGTGEITGELFF. The sequence joins TRBV5-1 to TRBJ2-2; TRBD1 fits 7 bases in the junction. Sequences SGHRS (CDR1) and YFSETQ (CDR2) are obtained from the germline V gene. The CDR3 spans 16 residues, from the cysteine through the phenylalanine. The entry retains the CDR3 DNA only, 48 bases that are in frame from base 1. V is pruned by 0 bases and J by 5 bases, leaving 7 bases of the junction without a gene match.